The 14 T cell receptor beta chains below all came from one sample that was sequenced in a study of blood T cell repertoires in COVID-19. Method: immunoSEQ multiplex PCR; TCRdb's copy keeps in-frame clones and lacks some. This sample carries 120,000 to 150,000 clones, 88% of them seen once, and the ten largest clones take around 2.3%. What was sequenced was peripheral blood. The receptor source for this set is a human donor with COVID-19, enrolled during active disease. The donor label of this sample is uncertain.

The chain is built from TRBV5-1 and TRBJ1-2; 9 positions agree with TRBD1. The length of the CDR3 is 15 residues. J gave up 4 bases and V 4 bases, and 8 bases lay outside the gene matches. From germline, CDR1 is SGHRS and CDR2 YFSETQ. CDR3: CASSTQDRGLYGYTF. The CDR3 bases are TGCGCCAGCAGCACCCAGGACAGGGGACTCTATGGCTACACCTTC.

This chain uses TRBV14 with TRBJ1-3, with 7 bases aligning to TRBD1. Germline loops: CDR1 SGHDN, CDR2 FVKESK. The CDR3 sequence is 15 residues long. V lost 4 bases and J lost 3; bases outside the gene matches: 6. CDR3 in amino acids: CASSRRRGLGNTIYF. The DNA of the CDR3 is TGTGCCAGCAGCCGCCGGAGGGGGCTTGGAAACACCATATATTTT.

The chain has TRBV6-5 and TRBJ1-5, with D perhaps TRBD1 (6 bases). The CDR3 extends over 14 amino acids. Trimming stripped 5 bases from V and 1 base from J, with 9 bases between. Looked up from germline, CDR1 is MNHEY and CDR2 is SVGAGI. The CDR3 coding sequence is TGTGCCAGCAGTACAGGACAGAGCAATCAGCCCCAGCATTTT. As protein: CASSTGQSNQPQHF.

This chain uses TRBV5-4 with TRBJ1-2; no clear D gene. CDR1 is SGHNT, CDR2 YYREEE, per germline (reference sequence). V lost 1 base and J lost 0, with 7 bases in between. The CDR3 is 14 residues long. The CDR3 DNA is TGTGCCAGCAGCTTGCCCCTAGCTAACTATGGCTACACCTTC. It codes for CASSLPLANYGYTF.

This chain joins TRBV4-1 and TRBJ2-3; TRBD2 aligns across 12 bases. Germline loops: CDR1 MGHRA, CDR2 YSYEKL. V dropped 3 bases and J dropped 6; count of bases not matched to a gene: 13. This CDR3 has 18 residues. The CDR3 bases are TGCGCCAGCAGCCAGTCGACTAGCGGGGGTTATAACGGGGATACGCAGTATTTT. Translated, it gives CASSQSTSGGYNGDTQYF.

The chain is built from TRBV3-1 (or the pseudogene TRBV3-2) and TRBJ1-4; 11 positions agree with TRBD1. Germline V CDR1 and CDR2: LGHDT, YNNKEL (reference sequence). CDR3 length: 18 residues. The J segment lost 5 bases and the V segment lost 1 base, leaving 9 bases of the junction unmatched. CDR3 in DNA: TGTGCCAGCAGCCAAGCCGGGACAGGGGGACTCCAAAATGAAAAACTGTTTTTT. It yields the protein CASSQAGTGGLQNEKLFF.

This chain joins TRBV2 and TRBJ2-2; tentatively, D is TRBD2 (6 bases). There are 14 residues in the CDR3. The germline V gene has CDR1 SNHLY and CDR2 FYNNEI. V was trimmed by 3 bases and J by 6 bases, leaving 11 bases between them. The CDR3 here is CASSEGGLPGELFF. In DNA form, the CDR3 reads TGTGCCAGCAGTGAGGGGGGTTTGCCCGGGGAGCTGTTTTTT.

The chain carries TRBV28 and TRBJ2-7; 8 bases match TRBD1. CDR1 and CDR2 (germline): MDHEN, SYDVKM. The CDR3 runs 14 residues. Trimming took 2 bases from V and 6 from J; bases not matched to a gene: 6. The CDR3 DNA reads as TGTGCCAGCAGTTTAATTGGCAGGGGGCGCGAGCAGTACTTC. This gives the protein CASSLIGRGREQYF. Supplemented by reference TRBV28 and TRBJ2-7, the full variable domain reads DVKVTQSSRYLVKRTGEKVFLECVQDMDHENMFWYRQDPGLGLRLIYFSYDVKMKEKGDIPEGYSVSREKKERFSLILESASTNQTSMYLCASSLIGRGREQYFGPGTRLTVT.

V usage is TRBV27 and J usage is TRBJ2-7; D might be TRBD1 (8 bases). This CDR3 contains 15 residues. The V end was cut by 3 bases, the J end by 1 base, with 13 bases between. Germline V gene sequence: CDR1 MNHEY, CDR2 SMNVEV (reference sequence). For the CDR3, the DNA is TGTGCCAGCAGTTTCGGACAGGGAGGGTCCTACGAGCAGTACTTC. The encoded protein is CASSFGQGGSYEQYF.

V usage is TRBV10-2 and J usage is TRBJ1-5; D is ambiguous. The length of the CDR3 is 13 residues. From germline, CDR1 is WSHSY and CDR2 SAAADI. V lost 4 bases and J 2 bases, leaving 6 bases between the germline ends. CDR3 nucleotides: TGCGCCAGCAGTGTGACTGGCAATCAGCCCCAGCATTTT. As protein: CASSVTGNQPQHF.

V and J are TRBV25-1 and TRBJ1-2; D remains ambiguous. V was pared by 6 bases and J by 2 bases, with 4 bases between. This CDR3 is built from 11 residues. The germline V gene has CDR1 MGHDK and CDR2 SYGVNS. CDR3 bases: TGTGCCAGCAGCCTGAACTATGGCTACACCTTC. Protein product: CASSLNYGYTF.

This clone has only one observation. This chain connects TRBV19 to TRBJ2-5, with 9 positions matching TRBD2. V lost 3 bases, J lost 5 bases, and 7 bases stayed unmatched. CDR3 length: 15 amino acids. Germline loops: CDR1 LNHDA, CDR2 SQIVND (reference sequence). Here the CDR3 reads CASSMDSGGRETQYF. The CDR3 bases are TGTGCCAGTAGTATGGACAGCGGGGGGCGGGAGACCCAGTACTTC.

This chain links TRBV24-1 with TRBJ1-4; D is ambiguous. CDR1 is KGHDR, CDR2 SFDVKD, per germline. Between the trimmed V and J ends, which lost 4 bases and 8 bases, there was a span of 13 bases. The CDR3 is 14 amino acids. In DNA form, the CDR3 reads TGTGCCACCAGTGACTGTGATAACAGCGAAAAACTGTTTTTT. It specifies CATSDCDNSEKLFF.

The chain joins TRBV2 to TRBJ1-5, with D possibly TRBD1 on 6 matching bases. This CDR3 has 15 residues. V lost 0 bases, J lost 4 bases, and 10 bases lay in between. Germline V gene sequence: CDR1 SNHLY, CDR2 FYNNEI. The CDR3 bases are TGTGCCAGCAGTGAAGCGCAAACAGGGAATCAGCCCCAGCATTTT. It codes for CASSEAQTGNQPQHF. Using reference TRBV2 and TRBJ1-5 for the parts outside the CDR3, the full variable domain is EPEVTQTPSHQVTQMGQEVILRCVPISNHLYFYWYRQILGQKVEFLVSFYNNEISEKSEIFDDQFSVERPDGSNFTLKIRSTKLEDSAMYFCASSEAQTGNQPQHFGDGTRLSIL.